The sequence of this T cell receptor (beta chain) was determined in a study of regulatory and conventional T cells in RAG deficiency. Study conclusions and caveats: Compared with controls, unique Treg TCR beta sequences dropped about 97-fold in Omenn syndrome and CID/AS. Omenn patients showed >80% Treg-Tconv overlap and shorter CDR3 lengths.

Libraries were prepared by immunoSEQ multiplex PCR; TCRdb keeps only in-frame clonotypes and omits some of them. The data contain roughly 3,000 clones, roughly 92% of them singletons. Germline assignment: CDR1 LGHNT and CDR2 FRNRAP. This CDR3 has 13 residues. V was trimmed by 0 bases and J by 4 bases, leaving 4 bases between them. The sorted regulatory T cells were CD4+, CD25-high and CD127-low, with genomic DNA sequenced. Concerning this clone itself: The antigen is unknown.

This same sample was also part of a study on regulatory T cells. That study adds: Amplification used 52 TRBV primers and 13 TRBJ primers. In patients, unique TRB V-J pairs were restricted and V/J usage skewed, especially in Tregs.

What was sequenced was CD4+ Tregs sorted from blood. The chain recombines TRBV12-5 with TRBJ1-3; D is uncertain. The TCR was taken from a human donor in good health. The CDR3 reads CASGLVRGNTIYF. In nucleotides, the CDR3 is TGTGCTAGTGGTTTGGTACGAGGAAACACCATATATTTT.